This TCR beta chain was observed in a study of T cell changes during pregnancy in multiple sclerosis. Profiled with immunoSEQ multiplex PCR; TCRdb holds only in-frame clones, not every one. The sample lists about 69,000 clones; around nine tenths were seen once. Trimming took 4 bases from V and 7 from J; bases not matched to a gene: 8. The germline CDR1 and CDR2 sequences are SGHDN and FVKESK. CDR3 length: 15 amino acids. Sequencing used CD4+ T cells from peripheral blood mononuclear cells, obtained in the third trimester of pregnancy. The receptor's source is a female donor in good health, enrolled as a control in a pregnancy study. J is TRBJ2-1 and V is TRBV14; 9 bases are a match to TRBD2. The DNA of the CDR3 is TGTGCCAGCAGCCTGTTTCTAGCGGGGTTAAATGAGCAGTTCTTC. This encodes CASSLFLAGLNEQFF.